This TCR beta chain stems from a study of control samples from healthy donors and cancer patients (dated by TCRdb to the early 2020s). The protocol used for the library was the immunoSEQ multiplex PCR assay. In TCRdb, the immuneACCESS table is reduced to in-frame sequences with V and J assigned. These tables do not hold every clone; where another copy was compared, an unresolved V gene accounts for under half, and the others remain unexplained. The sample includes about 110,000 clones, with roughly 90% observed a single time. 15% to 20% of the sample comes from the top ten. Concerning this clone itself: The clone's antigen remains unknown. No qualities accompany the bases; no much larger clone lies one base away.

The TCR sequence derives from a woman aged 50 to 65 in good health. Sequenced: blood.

The DNA sequence reads TGTGCCAGCAGGGGGGACTTCCCAGGGAATGAGCAGTTCTTC. This codes for CASRGDFPGNEQFF. In this chain, TRBV14 is recombined with TRBJ2-1; a weak D assignment points to TRBD2 (6 bases agree). Sequences SGHDN (CDR1) and FVKESK (CDR2) are obtained from the germline V gene. V was cut back by 6 bases and J by 7 bases, leaving a gap of 16 bases between them. The CDR3 numbers 14 residues from cysteine through phenylalanine. Only the CDR3 DNA is retained, 42 bases long and in frame from the first base.